This T cell receptor (beta chain) was recovered during a study of blood T cells in healthy people across ages (dated by TCRdb to 2015 to 2017). Broadly, across the study: In model experiments, template switching captured about one uniquely barcoded TCR beta cDNA molecule for every two T cells. Using deep sequencing normalized with unique cDNA molecular identifiers, the study measured how TCR beta repertoire diversity changes with age. Donors were grouped into four age groups: young (average roughly 17 years), middle-aged (less than 40), aged (around 56) and long-lived (less than 85). To avoid experimental bias, donors of different ages were distributed randomly across sequencing lanes. Using the same blood draw, the study looked at two additional independent replicas of 1 million unique cDNA reads for two donors, one aged 18 to 29 and the other aged 80 or older. Overall study outcomes, separate from this receptor: Total diversity estimates from one million sequenced T cells were considered lower bounds and underestimates. Conclusive comparison of naive and antigen-experienced compartments was prevented by the profiling of bulk unsorted PBMCs. Compared with the aged group, more naive CD4+ T cells, fewer expanded clones and increased TCR diversity were shown by the long-lived group, suggesting age selection. Observed TCR beta diversity correlated strongly with the percentage of naive T cells measured by flow cytometry. Donor CMV infection status was unknown, potentially confounding age-related changes in expanded clonotypes. Observed TCR beta diversity per million T cells fell roughly linearly with age, and a significant reduction was already apparent by age around 36.

The donors were roughly 40 Caucasian individuals from Russia, aged 6 to 90 years, who were systemically healthy. Approximately 9.3 milliliters of peripheral blood were drawn from each donor into EDTA-treated Vacutainer tubes. PBMCs were isolated by Ficoll-Paque density-gradient centrifugation, with at least 6.5 million obtained per sample. Trizol reagent was used to extract total RNA from PBMCs, with at least 6 micrograms per sample. Naive CD45RAhigh/CD27high T cell percentages were measured by flow cytometry on a PBMC aliquot from every donor. About this clonotype itself: Which antigen it targets is not known. No much larger clone exists at a distance of one base, and base qualities are not known.

The method was 5' RACE. The data were produced on an Illumina HiSeq 2500. A second PCR of roughly 7 to 11 cycles was performed with a sample-barcoded 5' primer and a J-beta primer mix. A unique molecular identifier was introduced onto each TCR beta cDNA molecule by a template-switch 5' adaptor carrying 12 random nucleotides. At least 2.5 million CDR3-containing paired-end reads were obtained from each sample. The Mint cDNA synthesis kit, primed by a TRBC-specific oligonucleotide, was used to synthesize first-strand cDNA from all RNA. All cDNA was treated with uracil-DNA glycosylase and then went through a first 18-cycle PCR with the universal primers M1SS and BC2_uni_R. From the authors' description of their analysis: Each sample was normalized by randomly selecting 1 million high-quality reads, each carrying a distinct molecular identifier. Reads with shared molecular identifiers were discarded instead of being binned into consensus sequences. MiTCR, with a Q25 quality threshold and the strictest error-elimination algorithm, was used for CDR3 identification, clonotype clustering and error correction. Lower-bound total TCR beta diversity was estimated with a nonparametric unseen species model using Euler transformation. TCRdb passed the public sequencing reads through fastp at Q25 and MiXCR, retaining productive beta sequences. Rows are unified per CDR3 protein, each entry keeping the most common DNA and genes. The V and J calls were determined by TCRdb, not by the authors. The sample table lists hundreds of thousands of distinct CDR3 sequences, 45% to 50% of them with a count of one. The top ten constitute 25% to 35% of the sample.

The material sequenced was blood. This clonotype was sampled from a woman aged 60 to 75 in good health.

The CDR3 has the sequence CASSFRDRGFETQYF. The DNA sequence follows: TGTGCCAGCAGTTTCCGGGACAGGGGTTTTGAGACCCAGTACTTC. The chain is encoded by TRBV28 joined to TRBJ2-5; 10 central nucleotides agree with TRBD1. From the germline V gene, CDR1 is MDHEN and CDR2 is SYDVKM. Here V drops 3 bases and J drops 5 bases, and the junction holds 6 bases not matched to any gene. Including cysteine and phenylalanine, the CDR3 has 15 amino acids. Only CDR3 DNA is held: 45 bases, read in frame from base 1.